These 20 T cell receptor beta chains were sequenced from one sample in a study of OX40 agonist ivuxolimab in advanced cancers. This table comes from immunoSEQ multiplex PCR, and its TCRdb copy is limited to in-frame clones, with some not included. The table includes approximately 64,000 clones, approximately 90% detected once. Sequenced here: CD4+ or CD8+ T cells sorted from blood, sampled in a trial of the OX40 agonist ivuxolimab. These receptors were taken from an adult with an advanced solid tumor such as melanoma, head and neck, liver or kidney cancer.

This chain joins TRBV6-5 and TRBJ2-7; no reliable D call. Germline CDR1 and CDR2: MNHEY and SVGAGI. Trimming shortened V by 0 bases and J by 0 bases, and 3 bases separated the two germline ends. The CDR3 sequence is 13 residues long. The CDR3 reads CASSYSVSYEQYF. The CDR3 bases are TGTGCCAGCAGTTACTCGGTCTCCTACGAGCAGTACTTC.

This clone has only one observation. The V and J genes are TRBV2 and TRBJ2-3; TRBD1 might be the D (5 bases). This CDR3 comprises 15 residues. Germline loops: CDR1 SNHLY, CDR2 FYNNEI. Trimming stripped 6 bases from V and 4 bases from J, with 17 bases between. The CDR3 here is CASSETLEQADTQYF. CDR3 coding DNA: TGTGCCAGCAGCGAAACCCTAGAACAGGCAGATACGCAGTATTTT.

This chain joins TRBV6-5 and TRBJ1-1; TRBD1 is a possible D gene (6 bases). CDR3 length: 14 residues. Looked up from germline, CDR1 is MNHEY and CDR2 is SVGAGI. V was pared by 0 bases and J by 5 bases, with 10 bases between. In DNA, the CDR3 is TGTGCCAGCAGTTACTCTGGGGGCGGGACTGAAGCTTTCTTT. Protein sequence: CASSYSGGGTEAFF.

The chain carries TRBV5-4 and TRBJ2-2; a possible D gene is TRBD2 (6 bases). V shed 2 bases and J shed 6 bases, with 17 bases lying between them. Germline V gene data show CDR1 as SGHNT and CDR2 as YYREEE (reference sequence). This CDR3 is built from 16 residues. CDR3: CASSLRAGFGSGELFF. The DNA of the CDR3 is TGTGCCAGCAGCTTACGGGCGGGGTTTGGATCCGGGGAGCTGTTTTTT.

This clone occurred once. The CDR3 protein is CASSLRQTSQETQYF. For the CDR3, the DNA is TGTGCCAGCAGCTTGAGGCAGACCTCCCAAGAGACCCAGTACTTC. This chain joins TRBV5-8 and TRBJ2-5; D gene unclear. Deletions cut 1 base from V and 1 base from J, with 11 bases between. This CDR3 is built from 15 residues. Germline CDR1 and CDR2: SGHTS and YDEGEE. Supplemented by reference TRBV5-8 and TRBJ2-5, the full variable domain reads EAGVTQSPTHLIKTRGQQATLRCSPISGHTSVYWYQQALGLGLQFLLWYDEGEERNRGNFPPRFSGRQFPNYSSELNVNALELEDSALYLCASSLRQTSQETQYFGPGTRLLVL.

CDR3: CASSFERSYEKLFF. CDR3 nucleotides: TGTGCCAGCAGCTTTGAGAGGTCATATGAAAAACTGTTTTTT. The V and J genes are TRBV7-9 and TRBJ1-4, with D unclear. Trimming took off 3 bases at V and 6 bases at J, with 11 bases between the two ends. Germline values: CDR1 SEHNR, CDR2 FQNEAQ (reference sequence). The CDR3 spans 14 residues.

The chain links TRBV10-3 to TRBJ1-1; D unclear. The CDR3 extends over 14 amino acids. Germline V CDR1 and CDR2: ENHRY, SYGVKD. The V and J ends lost 0 bases and 1 base respectively, with 6 bases between them. In DNA, the CDR3 is TGTGCCATCAGTGAGTCAGTAGGGAACACTGAAGCTTTCTTT. It yields the protein CAISESVGNTEAFF.

This rearrangement joins TRBV6-5 to TRBJ2-7, with 7 nucleotides matching TRBD1. V lost 0 bases, J lost 3 bases, and 5 bases stayed unmatched. This CDR3 spans 15 amino acids. Germline assignment: CDR1 MNHEY and CDR2 SVGAGI. The CDR3 here is CASSYSETGLYEQYF. CDR3 nucleotides: TGTGCCAGCAGTTACTCAGAGACAGGGCTCTACGAGCAGTACTTC.

The CDR3 region is CSVGTSGRGETQYF. The CDR3 DNA sequence: TGCAGCGTGGGGACTAGCGGTAGGGGGGAGACCCAGTACTTC. V is TRBV29-1 and J is TRBJ2-5; 11 bases line up with TRBD2. Germline lookup yields CDR1 SQVTM and CDR2 ANQGSEA. V was pared by 6 bases and J by 5 bases, with 8 bases of the junction left unmatched. CDR3 length: 14 residues.

This clone appeared once. The J gene is TRBJ1-2, the V gene TRBV4-2; tentatively, D is TRBD1 (5 bases). Trimming took off 5 bases at V and 8 bases at J, with 21 bases between the two ends. The germline V gene has CDR1 LGHNA and CDR2 YNFKEQ. The CDR3 runs to 15 residues. The CDR3 DNA is TGTGCCAGCAGCTCGTATGCAAGGGGTATGAAGGGCTACACCTTC. It yields the protein CASSSYARGMKGYTF.

The J gene is TRBJ1-2, the V gene TRBV28, with a tentative D call TRBD1 (5 bases). In germline, CDR1 is MDHEN, CDR2 SYDVKM. There are 12 residues in the CDR3. Trimming pared 3 bases from V and 7 bases from J, leaving 9 bases between. CDR3 nucleotides: TGTGCCAGCAGTTTGGTGGGACGTGGCTACACCTTC. Its translation is CASSLVGRGYTF.

V and J are TRBV27 and TRBJ2-1; 13 nucleotides align to TRBD2. The V gene end was trimmed by 3 bases and the J gene end by 6 bases; junction bases not matched to a gene: 5. Germline V gives CDR1 MNHEY, CDR2 SMNVEV (reference sequence). This CDR3 region has 16 residues. The CDR3 DNA follows: TGTGCCAGCAGTTTCCAACTAGCGGGAGGGGGCAATGAGCAGTTCTTC. Protein product: CASSFQLAGGGNEQFF.

The V gene is TRBV6-1, the J gene TRBJ2-7; maybe TRBD1 (6 bases). The V gene lost 6 bases and the J gene lost 3 bases, with 15 bases spanning the gap. This CDR3 region has 14 residues. The germline V gene has CDR1 MNHNS and CDR2 SASEGT. The DNA for the CDR3 is TGTGCCAGCAGAAAAACAGGACAGAACTACGAGCAGTACTTC. Translating it yields CASRKTGQNYEQYF.

CDR3 sequence: CASSFRGALTNQETQYF. The DNA for the CDR3 is TGTGCCAGCAGCTTTAGGGGGGCCTTGACCAACCAAGAGACCCAGTACTTC. The chain combines TRBV21-1 with TRBJ2-5. TRBV21-1 is a known pseudogene. The CDR3 loop spans 17 amino acids.

The rearrangement links TRBV19 to TRBJ2-7, with D perhaps matching TRBD1 or TRBD2 (6 bases each). Germline V gene lookup returns CDR1 LNHDA and CDR2 SQIVND (reference sequence). V lost 2 bases and J 3 bases, leaving 20 bases between the germline ends. The CDR3 contains 17 residues. The CDR3 nucleotides are TGTGCCAGTAGTATATCCTTTGGGGGGCGAGAAGTCTACGAGCAGTACTTC. Translating it yields CASSISFGGREVYEQYF. Drawing the rest from reference TRBV19 and TRBJ2-7, the complete variable domain is DGGITQSPKYLFRKEGQNVTLSCEQNLNHDAMYWYRQDPGQGLRLIYYSQIVNDFQKGDIAEGYSVSREKKESFPLTVTSAQKNPTAFYLCASSISFGGREVYEQYFGPGTRLTVT.

J is TRBJ1-5 and V is TRBV2; tentative D call: TRBD1 (6 bases). V lost 0 bases and J 4 bases, leaving 7 bases between the germline ends. CDR3 length: 14 amino acids. The germline V gene encodes CDR1 SNHLY and CDR2 FYNNEI. CDR3 region: CASSEAQGNQPQHF. The DNA of the CDR3 is TGTGCCAGCAGTGAAGCGCAGGGGAATCAGCCCCAGCATTTT.

This clone was seen a few times. The CDR3 protein is CSVEQNEKLFF. In DNA form, the CDR3 reads TGCAGCGTTGAGCAGAATGAAAAACTGTTTTTT. The chain joins TRBV29-1 to TRBJ1-4; no clear D. This CDR3 is built from 11 residues. V was cut by 3 bases and J by 5 bases, with 4 bases left in between. CDR1 and CDR2 from the germline V gene are SQVTM and ANQGSEA.

The rearrangement links TRBV5-5 to TRBJ1-1; TRBD1 matches at 8 bases. CDR3 length: 15 amino acids. V gave up 4 bases and J gave up 4 bases; unmatched junction bases: 9. Germline V gene sequence: CDR1 SGHKS, CDR2 YYEKEE (reference sequence). DNA for the CDR3: TGTGCCAGCAGCCGTCGGACAGGGCAAGGCACTGAAGCTTTCTTT. Its translation is CASSRRTGQGTEAFF.

This sequence joins TRBV6-1 and TRBJ1-2, with a possible D match to TRBD1 (5 bases). V gave up 4 bases and J gave up 4 bases, with 16 bases separating them. The CDR3 runs 15 residues. Germline V CDR1 and CDR2: MNHNS, SASEGT. The CDR3 sequence is CASSVSPRGGYGYTF. The CDR3 DNA reads as TGTGCCAGCAGTGTTTCCCCTCGGGGGGGCTATGGCTACACCTTC.

The chain uses TRBV28 and TRBJ2-7, with a weak D call TRBD2 (6 bases). Germline V gives CDR1 MDHEN, CDR2 SYDVKM. V was cut by 6 bases and J by 4 bases, with 16 bases left in between. The CDR3 runs 14 residues. The CDR3 coding sequence is TGTGCCAGCAGCCTCGCCGGGGGTCAATACGAGCAGTACTTC. This codes for CASSLAGGQYEQYF.